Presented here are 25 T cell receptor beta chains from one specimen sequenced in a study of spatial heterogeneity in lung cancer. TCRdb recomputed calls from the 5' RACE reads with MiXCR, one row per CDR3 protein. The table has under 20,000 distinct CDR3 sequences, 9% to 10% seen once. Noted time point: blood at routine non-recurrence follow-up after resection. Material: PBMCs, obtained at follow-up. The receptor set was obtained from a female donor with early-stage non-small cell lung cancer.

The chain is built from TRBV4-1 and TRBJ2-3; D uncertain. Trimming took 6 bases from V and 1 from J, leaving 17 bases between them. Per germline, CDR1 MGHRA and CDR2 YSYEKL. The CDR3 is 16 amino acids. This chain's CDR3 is CASSRRGNRGTDTQYF. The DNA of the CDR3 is TGCGCCAGCAGTCGGCGAGGTAATCGGGGCACAGATACGCAGTATTTT.

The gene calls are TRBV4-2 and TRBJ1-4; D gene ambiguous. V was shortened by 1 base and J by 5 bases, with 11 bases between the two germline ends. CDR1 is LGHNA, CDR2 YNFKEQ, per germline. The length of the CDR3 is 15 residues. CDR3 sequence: CASSQGSSTNEKLFF. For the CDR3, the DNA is TGTGCCAGCAGCCAAGGGAGTAGTACGAATGAAAAACTGTTTTTT.

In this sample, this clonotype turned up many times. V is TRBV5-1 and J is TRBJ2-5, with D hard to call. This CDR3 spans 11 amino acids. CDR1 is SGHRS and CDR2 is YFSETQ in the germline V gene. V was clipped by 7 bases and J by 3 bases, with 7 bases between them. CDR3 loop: CASRLEETQYF. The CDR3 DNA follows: TGCGCCAGCCGGCTGGAAGAGACCCAGTACTTC.

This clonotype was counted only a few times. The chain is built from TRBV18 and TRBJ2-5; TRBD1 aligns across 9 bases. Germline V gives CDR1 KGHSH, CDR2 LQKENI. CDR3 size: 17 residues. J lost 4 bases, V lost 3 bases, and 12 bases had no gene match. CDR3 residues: CASSPQAPDRGGETQYF. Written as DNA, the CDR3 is TGTGCCAGCTCACCGCAAGCCCCGGACAGGGGAGGAGAGACCCAGTACTTC.

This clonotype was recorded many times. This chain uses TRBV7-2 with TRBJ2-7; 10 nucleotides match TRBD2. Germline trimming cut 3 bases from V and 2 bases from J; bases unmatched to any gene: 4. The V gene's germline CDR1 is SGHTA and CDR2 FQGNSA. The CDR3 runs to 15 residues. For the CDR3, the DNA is TGTGCCAGCAGCTTTAGCGGGGGGTCGGCCTACGAGCAGTACTTC. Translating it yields CASSFSGGSAYEQYF.

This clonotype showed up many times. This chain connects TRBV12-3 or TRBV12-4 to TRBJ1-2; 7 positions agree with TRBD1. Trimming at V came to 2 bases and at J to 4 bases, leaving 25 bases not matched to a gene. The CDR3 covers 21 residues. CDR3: CASSLNPRGSVTARRAYGYTF. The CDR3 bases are TGTGCCAGCAGTTTAAACCCCAGGGGGTCTGTGACAGCACGTAGGGCCTATGGCTACACCTTC.

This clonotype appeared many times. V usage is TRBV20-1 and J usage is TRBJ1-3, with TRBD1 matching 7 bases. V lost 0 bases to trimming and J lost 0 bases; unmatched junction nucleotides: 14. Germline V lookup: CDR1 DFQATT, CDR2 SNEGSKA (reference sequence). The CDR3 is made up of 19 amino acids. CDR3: CSARDHRGGQLNSGNTIYF. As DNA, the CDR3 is TGCAGTGCTAGAGATCATCGGGGGGGACAGCTCAACTCTGGAAACACCATATATTTT.

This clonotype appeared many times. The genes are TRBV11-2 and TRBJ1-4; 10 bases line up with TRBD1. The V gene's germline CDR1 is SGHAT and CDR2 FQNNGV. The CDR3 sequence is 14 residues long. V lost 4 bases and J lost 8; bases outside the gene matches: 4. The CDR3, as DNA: TGTGCCAGCAGCTCCGGACAGGGGGGCGAAAAACTGTTTTTT. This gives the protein CASSSGQGGEKLFF. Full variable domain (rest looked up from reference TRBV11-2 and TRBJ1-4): EAGVAQSPRYKIIEKRQSVAFWCNPISGHATLYWYQQILGQGPKLLIQFQNNGVVDDSQLPKDRFSAERLKGVDSTLKIQPAKLEDSAVYLCASSSGQGGEKLFFGSGTQLSVL.

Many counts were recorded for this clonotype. The CDR3 spells CASSPTGGYEQYF. CDR3 in DNA: TGTGCCAGCAGCCCGACAGGAGGCTACGAGCAGTACTTC. The chain has TRBV6-5 and TRBJ2-7; D possibly corresponds to TRBD1 (6 bases). The CDR3 extends over 13 amino acids. Germline assignment: CDR1 MNHEY and CDR2 SVGAGI. V dropped 6 bases and J dropped 3 bases, with 12 bases sitting between them.

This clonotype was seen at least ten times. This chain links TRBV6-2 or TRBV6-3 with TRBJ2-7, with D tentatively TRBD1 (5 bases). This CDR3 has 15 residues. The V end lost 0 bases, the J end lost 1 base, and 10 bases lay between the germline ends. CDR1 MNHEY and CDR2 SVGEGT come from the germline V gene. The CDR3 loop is CASSYSGEGSYEQYF. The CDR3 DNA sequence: TGTGCCAGCAGTTACTCAGGGGAAGGGTCCTACGAGCAGTACTTC.

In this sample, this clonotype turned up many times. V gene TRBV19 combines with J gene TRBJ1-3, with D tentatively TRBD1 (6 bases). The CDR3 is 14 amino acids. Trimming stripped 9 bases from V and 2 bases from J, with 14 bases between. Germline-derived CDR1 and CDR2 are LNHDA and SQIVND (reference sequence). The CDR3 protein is CASSTGTTGNTIYF. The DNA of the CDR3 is TGTGCCAGCTCCACCGGGACAACTGGAAACACCATATATTTT.

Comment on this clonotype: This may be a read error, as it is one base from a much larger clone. The CDR3 region is CVSSPRTGGNEKLFF. For the CDR3, the DNA is TGCGTCAGCAGCCCCCGGACAGGGGGAAATGAAAAACTGTTTTTT. This sequence joins TRBV5-1 and TRBJ1-4; TRBD1 agrees at 10 bases. Germline values: CDR1 SGHRS, CDR2 YFSETQ. CDR3 length equals 15 residues.

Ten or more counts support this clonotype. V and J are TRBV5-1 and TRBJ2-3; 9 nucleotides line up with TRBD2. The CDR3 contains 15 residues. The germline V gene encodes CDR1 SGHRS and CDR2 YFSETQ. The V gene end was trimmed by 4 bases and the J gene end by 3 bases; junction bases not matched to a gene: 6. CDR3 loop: CASSPGTSLTDTQYF. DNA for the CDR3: TGCGCCAGCAGCCCCGGGACTAGCCTTACAGATACGCAGTATTTT.

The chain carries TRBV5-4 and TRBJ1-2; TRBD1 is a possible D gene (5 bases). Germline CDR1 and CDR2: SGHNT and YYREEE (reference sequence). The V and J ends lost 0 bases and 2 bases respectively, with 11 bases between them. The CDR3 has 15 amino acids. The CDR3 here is CASSLGGRPNYGYTF. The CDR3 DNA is TGTGCCAGCAGCTTGGGGGGACGTCCCAACTATGGCTACACCTTC. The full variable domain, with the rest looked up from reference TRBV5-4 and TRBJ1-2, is ETGVTQSPTHLIKTRGQQVTLRCSSQSGHNTVSWYQQALGQGPQFIFQYYREEENGRGNFPPRFSGLQFPNYSSELNVNALELDDSALYLCASSLGGRPNYGYTFGSGTRLTVV.

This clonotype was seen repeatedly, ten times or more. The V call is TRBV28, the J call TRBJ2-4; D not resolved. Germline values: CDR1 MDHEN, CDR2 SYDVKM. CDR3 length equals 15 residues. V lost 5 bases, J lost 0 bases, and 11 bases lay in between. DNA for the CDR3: TGTGCCAGCAGTCCCCAGGATATAGCCAAAAACATTCAGTACTTC. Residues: CASSPQDIAKNIQYF.

The CDR3 region has the DNA TGTGCCATCCGAGGGGACCCCTACGAGCAGTACTTC. It yields the protein CAIRGDPYEQYF. This sequence joins TRBV10-3 and TRBJ2-7, with D tentatively TRBD1 or TRBD2 (5 bases each). V was trimmed by 8 bases and J by 2 bases, leaving 10 bases between them. The CDR3 runs to 12 residues. Germline lookup yields CDR1 ENHRY and CDR2 SYGVKD.

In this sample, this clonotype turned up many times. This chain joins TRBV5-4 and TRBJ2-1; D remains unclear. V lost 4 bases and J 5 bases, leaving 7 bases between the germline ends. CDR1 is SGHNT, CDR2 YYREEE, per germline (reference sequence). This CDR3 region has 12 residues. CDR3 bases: TGTGCCAGCAGCATACTTGACAATGAGCAGTTCTTC. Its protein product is CASSILDNEQFF.

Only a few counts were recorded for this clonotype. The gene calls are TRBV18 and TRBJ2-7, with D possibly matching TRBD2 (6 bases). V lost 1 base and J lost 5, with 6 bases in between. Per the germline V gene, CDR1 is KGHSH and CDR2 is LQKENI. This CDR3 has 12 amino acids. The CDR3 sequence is CASSPRGDEQYF. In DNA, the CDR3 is TGTGCCAGCTCACCACGGGGGGACGAGCAGTACTTC.

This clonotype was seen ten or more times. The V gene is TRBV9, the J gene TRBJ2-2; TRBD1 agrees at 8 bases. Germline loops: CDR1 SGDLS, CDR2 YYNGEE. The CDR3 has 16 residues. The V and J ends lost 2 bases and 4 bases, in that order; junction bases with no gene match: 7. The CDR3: CASSVLRQGSTGELFF. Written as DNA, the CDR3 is TGTGCCAGCAGCGTTTTGAGACAGGGGTCCACCGGGGAGCTGTTTTTT. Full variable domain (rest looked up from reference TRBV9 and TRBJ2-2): DSGVTQTPKHLITATGQRVTLRCSPRSGDLSVYWYQQSLDQGLQFLIQYYNGEERAKGNILERFSAQQFPDLHSELNLSSLELGDSALYFCASSVLRQGSTGELFFGEGSRLTVL.

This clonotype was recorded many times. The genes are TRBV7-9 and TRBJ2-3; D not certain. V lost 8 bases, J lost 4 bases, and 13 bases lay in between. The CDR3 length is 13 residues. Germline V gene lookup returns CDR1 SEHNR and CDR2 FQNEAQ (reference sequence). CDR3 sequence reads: CASSNPSADTQYF. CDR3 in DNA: TGTGCCAGCTCCAACCCTTCGGCAGATACGCAGTATTTT.

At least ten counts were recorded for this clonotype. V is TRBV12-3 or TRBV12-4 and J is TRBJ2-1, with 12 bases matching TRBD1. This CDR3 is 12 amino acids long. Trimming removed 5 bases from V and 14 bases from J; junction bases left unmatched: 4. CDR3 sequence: CASSRDRGQEFF. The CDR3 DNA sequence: TGTGCCAGCAGTCGGGACAGGGGGCAAGAGTTCTTC.

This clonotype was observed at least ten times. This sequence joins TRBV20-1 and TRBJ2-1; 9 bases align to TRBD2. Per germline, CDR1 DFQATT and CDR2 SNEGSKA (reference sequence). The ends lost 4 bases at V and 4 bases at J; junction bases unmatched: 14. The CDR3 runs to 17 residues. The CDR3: CSATSYVAGARYNEQFF. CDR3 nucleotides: TGCAGTGCTACATCATACGTAGCGGGAGCTCGATACAATGAGCAGTTCTTC.

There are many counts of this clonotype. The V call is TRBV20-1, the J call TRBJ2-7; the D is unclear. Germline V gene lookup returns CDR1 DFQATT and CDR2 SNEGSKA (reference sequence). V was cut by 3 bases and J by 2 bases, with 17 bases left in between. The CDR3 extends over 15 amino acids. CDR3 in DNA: TGCAGTGCTAGTGGTAGTGCCCGCTCACCCTACGAGCAGTACTTC. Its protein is CSASGSARSPYEQYF.

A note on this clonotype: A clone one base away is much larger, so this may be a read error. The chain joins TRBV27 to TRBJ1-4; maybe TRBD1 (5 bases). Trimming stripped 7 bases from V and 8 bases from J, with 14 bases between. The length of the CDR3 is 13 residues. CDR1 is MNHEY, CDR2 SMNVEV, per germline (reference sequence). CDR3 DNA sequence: TGTGCCAGCAAACAGACAGAGCGGGAAAAACTGTTTTTT. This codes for CASKQTEREKLFF.

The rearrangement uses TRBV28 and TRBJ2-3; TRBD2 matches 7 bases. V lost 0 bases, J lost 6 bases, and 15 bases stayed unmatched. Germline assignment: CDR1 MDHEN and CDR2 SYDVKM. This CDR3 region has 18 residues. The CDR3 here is CASSLWGVTSSGTDTQYF. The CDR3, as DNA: TGTGCCAGCAGTTTATGGGGGGTGACTAGCTCAGGGACGGATACGCAGTATTTT.